A selection of T cell receptor beta chains follows, all from one sample in a study of neoadjuvant nivolumab and ipilimumab in lung cancer. TCRdb keeps only in-frame clones here, not all; method: immunoSEQ multiplex PCR. This table has 20,000 to 25,000 clones, roughly 84% appearing once. The specimen comprised peripheral blood, sampled before neoadjuvant nivolumab, alone or with ipilimumab. Every receptor here comes from an adult with non-small cell lung cancer. Both conserved end residues are part of each CDR3. D genes are given only for firm matches. Part of the rows lack a size; the others show once, few, many or a class for expanded clones.

>TRBJ1-1|NA|TRBV5-4|once|11
CASSLEGEAFF
TGTGCCAGCAGCTTAGAGGGGGAAGCTTTCTTT
>TRBJ2-2|NA|TRBV5-4|few|13
CASSFGGPGELFF
TGTGCCAGCAGCTTTGGTGGTCCCGGGGAGCTGTTTTTT
>TRBJ2-2|NA|TRBV5-1|NA|13
CASSLDVEGELFF
TGCGCCAGCAGCTTGGACGTTGAGGGGGAGCTGTTTTTT
>TRBJ2-7|NA|TRBV7-9|NA|14
CASSLRANSYEQYF
TGTGCCAGCAGCTTAAGGGCGAACTCCTACGAGCAGTACTTC
>TRBJ1-1|NA|TRBV4-2|NA|14
CASSHLDRNTEAFF
TGTGCCAGCAGCCACTTGGACAGGAACACTGAAGCTTTCTTT
>TRBJ2-6|NA|TRBV5-5|NA|15
CASSTGPSGANVLTF
TGTGCCAGCAGCACCGGTCCCTCTGGGGCCAACGTCCTGACTTTC
>TRBJ1-1|NA|TRBV5-1|few|14
CASRWGIGNTEAFF
TGCGCCAGCAGATGGGGCATCGGTAACACTGAAGCTTTCTTT
>TRBJ2-7|NA|TRBV5-1|NA|16
CASSAGWDGGTYEQYF
TGCGCCAGCAGCGCCGGATGGGATGGCGGGACCTACGAGCAGTACTTC
>TRBJ1-1|NA|TRBV11-2|NA|15
CASSPLGGPYTEAFF
TGTGCCAGCAGCCCCCTAGGGGGACCCTACACTGAAGCTTTCTTT
>TRBJ1-1|NA|TRBV11-2|NA|15
CASSPRAGVNTEAFF
TGTGCCAGCAGCCCCCGGGCAGGGGTGAACACTGAAGCTTTCTTT
>TRBJ1-1|NA|TRBV19|few|12
CASSVPKAEAFF
TGTGCCAGTAGTGTACCAAAGGCTGAAGCTTTCTTT
>TRBJ2-3|NA|TRBV29-1|NA|12
CSVFQSTDTQYF
TGCAGCGTTTTTCAGAGCACAGATACGCAGTATTTT
>TRBJ1-1|NA|TRBV5-1|NA|16
CASSLGTAGGPLEAFF
TGCGCCAGCAGCTTAGGAACTGCGGGGGGACCGCTTGAAGCTTTCTTT
>TRBJ1-2|TRBD1|TRBV5-1|few|15
CASSSRDRGNYGYTF
TGCGCCAGCAGCTCCCGGGACAGGGGTAACTATGGCTACACCTTC
>TRBJ2-7|NA|TRBV5-1|NA|12
CASSLPGPEQYF
TGCGCCAGCAGCTTACCCGGGCCCGAGCAGTACTTC
>TRBJ2-3|NA|TRBV7-2|NA|14
CASSLGPLTDTQYF
TGTGCCAGCAGCTTAGGACCTCTCACAGATACGCAGTATTTT
>TRBJ1-4|NA|TRBV30|NA|14
CAWSPAGAREKLFF
TGTGCCTGGAGTCCGGCGGGGGCCCGAGAAAAACTGTTTTTT
>TRBJ1-2|NA|TRBV5-6|few|14
CASSLRVGSYGYTF
TGTGCCAGCAGCCTCAGGGTCGGTAGCTATGGCTACACCTTC
>TRBJ2-1|NA|TRBV29-1|NA|11
CSVNGVHEQFF
TGCAGCGTGAACGGGGTGCATGAGCAGTTCTTC
>TRBJ1-1|NA|TRBV29-1|NA|12
CSGWDGDTEAFF
TGCAGCGGCTGGGACGGCGACACTGAAGCTTTCTTT
>TRBJ2-1|TRBD2|TRBV7-8|NA|16
CASSLQLLADYNEQFF
TGTGCCAGCAGCCTCCAGCTCCTAGCGGATTACAATGAGCAGTTCTTC
>TRBJ2-1|TRBD2|TRBV11-2|NA|14
CASSLVAGVDEQFF
TGTGCCAGCAGCTTAGTAGCGGGAGTGGATGAGCAGTTCTTC
>TRBJ2-3|TRBD2|TRBV7-6|few|16
CASSLGAGVITDTQYF
TGTGCCAGCAGCTTAGGGGCGGGAGTGATCACAGATACGCAGTATTTT
>TRBJ2-7|NA|TRBV9|NA|15
CASSTGKIPSYEQYF
TGTGCCAGCAGCACGGGGAAAATCCCCTCCTACGAGCAGTACTTC